This is a list of T cell receptor beta chains from one sample in a study of OX40 agonist ivuxolimab in advanced cancers. Data came from immunoSEQ multiplex PCR; TCRdb stores just in-frame clones and leaves some out. The top ten hold 12% of the sample, which has tens of thousands of clones, roughly 89% seen once. Sample: CD4+ or CD8+ T cells sorted from blood, taken in a trial of the OX40 agonist ivuxolimab. These receptors were taken from an adult with an advanced solid tumor such as melanoma, head and neck, liver or kidney cancer. Each CDR3 is given with its conserved first and last residue. The order of the fields is J gene, V gene, clone size, D gene, CDR3 protein, CDR3 DNA. D genes are given only for firm matches. Clone size appears in some rows only: once, few, many, or a class for an expanded clone.

TRBJ2-1 TRBV28 - TRBD2 CASSLTGGLRFTNEQFF TGTGCCAGCAGTTTAACGGGGGGGCTCCGATTTACAAATGAGCAGTTCTTC
TRBJ2-7 TRBV30 - - CAWSLGRRYEQYF TGTGCCTGGTCCTTGGGGAGGCGATACGAGCAGTACTTC
TRBJ2-5 TRBV9 - - CASSARGEQETQYF TGTGCCAGCAGCGCCAGGGGGGAACAAGAGACCCAGTACTTC
TRBJ2-7 TRBV27 - - CASSSQGPQGQYF TGTGCCAGCAGTTCCCAGGGGCCACAGGGGCAGTACTTC
TRBJ2-5 TRBV30 - - CAWSVGTTETQYF TGTGCCTGGAGTGTAGGGACAACGGAGACCCAGTACTTC
TRBJ2-1 TRBV18 - - CASSPLSDEQFF TGTGCCAGCTCACCACTGTCGGATGAGCAGTTCTTC
TRBJ2-2 TRBV9 - - CASSETDVPGELFF TGTGCCAGCAGCGAGACAGACGTTCCCGGGGAGCTGTTTTTT
TRBJ1-4 TRBV19 - - CASSIALHEKLFF TGTGCCAGTAGTATAGCCCTCCATGAAAAACTGTTTTTT
TRBJ2-5 TRBV4-1 - - CASSLLEARQETQYF TGCGCCAGCAGCCTCCTAGAAGCCCGCCAAGAGACCCAGTACTTC
TRBJ1-5 TRBV7-8 - - CASSSYWGGNQPQHF TGTGCCAGCAGCTCCTATTGGGGGGGCAATCAGCCCCAGCATTTT
TRBJ2-5 TRBV9 few TRBD2 CASSAQASGQETQYF TGTGCCAGCAGCGCCCAGGCTAGCGGACAAGAGACCCAGTACTTC
TRBJ2-7 TRBV7-2 - TRBD2 CASRRTSSYEQYF TGTGCCAGCAGACGGACTAGCTCCTACGAGCAGTACTTC
TRBJ2-2 TRBV9 - TRBD2 CATASGGNTGELFF TGTGCCACCGCTAGCGGGGGAAACACCGGGGAGCTGTTTTTT
TRBJ2-7 TRBV28 - - CASSISRLGLKYEQYF TGTGCCAGCAGTATCAGCCGTTTGGGCCTCAAGTACGAGCAGTACTTC
TRBJ2-1 TRBV29-1 - TRBD2 CSVVRLAGDADEQFF TGCAGCGTTGTAAGGCTAGCGGGAGACGCGGATGAGCAGTTCTTC
TRBJ2-3 TRBV7-3 - TRBD1 CASSSGQGSDTQYF TGTGCCAGCAGCTCTGGACAGGGCTCAGATACGCAGTATTTT
TRBJ2-3 TRBV13 - - CASSLRVIRGPQDITDTQYF TGTGCCAGCAGCTTAAGGGTTATCCGCGGTCCACAGGACATCACAGATACGCAGTATTTT